These 14 T cell receptor beta chains share one sample of origin, sequenced in a study of T cell clones after liver transplantation. Here immunoSEQ multiplex PCR was the method, and the copy in TCRdb shows in-frame clones only, minus some. The data show over 70,000 clones, 80% seen once. Sample: CD4+ T cells from blood, taken 12 months after liver transplant. Source of these receptors: a human patient who received a liver transplant. The graft donor may be the source of some T cells.

The V and J genes are TRBV18 and TRBJ1-3; possible D gene TRBD1, 5 bases. The V end lost 3 bases, the J end lost 0 bases, and 18 bases lay between the germline ends. CDR1 is KGHSH, CDR2 LQKENI, per germline. CDR3 length equals 18 residues. The CDR3 DNA reads TGTGCCAGCTCACCTCGGGCAGGGAGTAGTATCTCTGGAAACACCATATATTTT. Protein: CASSPRAGSSISGNTIYF.

In this sample, this clone is medium-sized. The chain recombines TRBV10-2 with TRBJ2-3; 8 bases line up with TRBD2. J was trimmed by 0 bases and V by 3 bases; bases with no gene match: 2. Germline loops: CDR1 WSHSY, CDR2 SAAADI. The CDR3 has 15 amino acids. This chain's CDR3 is CASSDPSGSTDTQYF. The CDR3 DNA sequence: TGCGCCAGCAGTGACCCTAGCGGGAGCACAGATACGCAGTATTTT.

Concerning this clone itself: In the same sample, other DNA sequences code for this CDR3. The chain joins TRBV28 to TRBJ1-1; D ambiguous. Germline V gives CDR1 MDHEN, CDR2 SYDVKM. This CDR3 has 14 residues. The V and J ends lost 4 bases and 0 bases respectively, with 9 bases between them. Here the CDR3 reads CASSSPGLNTEAFF. CDR3 DNA: TGTGCCAGCAGTTCCCCGGGTCTGAACACTGAAGCTTTCTTT.

This chain joins TRBV6-4 and TRBJ1-4; TRBD1 might be the D (6 bases). V was trimmed by 9 bases and J by 8 bases, leaving 16 bases between them. Germline V gives CDR1 MRHNA, CDR2 SNTAGT. The CDR3 sequence is 13 residues long. The CDR3 region is CARGQRFGEKLFF. The DNA for the CDR3 is TGTGCCAGAGGACAGAGATTTGGAGAAAAACTGTTTTTT.

In DNA, the CDR3 is TGTGCCACCAGCAGAGATGGAACCCTGAGCACAGATACGCAGTATTTT. As protein: CATSRDGTLSTDTQYF. The chain has TRBV15 and TRBJ2-3; no reliable D call. Trimming took off 0 bases at V and 0 bases at J, with 10 bases between the two ends. Germline V gene lookup returns CDR1 LNHNV and CDR2 YYDKDF (reference sequence). The CDR3 runs to 16 residues. Supplemented by reference TRBV15 and TRBJ2-3, the full variable domain reads DAMVIQNPRYQVTQFGKPVTLSCSQTLNHNVMYWYQQKSSQAPKLLFHYYDKDFNNEADTPDNFQSRRPNTSFCFLDIRSPGLGDTAMYLCATSRDGTLSTDTQYFGPGTRLTVL.

J is TRBJ1-2 and V is TRBV6-1; unclear D gene. Per the germline V gene, CDR1 is MNHNS and CDR2 is SASEGT. V lost 7 bases, J lost 10 bases, and 16 bases lay in between. This CDR3 has 12 residues. CDR3 residues: CASIMPFGYYTF. Written as DNA, the CDR3 is TGTGCCAGCATAATGCCGTTTGGCTACTACACCTTC.

V usage is TRBV5-5 and J usage is TRBJ1-2, with 10 bases identical to TRBD1. Germline V gene lookup returns CDR1 SGHKS and CDR2 YYEKEE (reference sequence). Germline trimming cut 4 bases from V and 5 bases from J; bases unmatched to any gene: 8. The CDR3 consists of 15 residues. In nucleotides, the CDR3 is TGTGCCAGCAGCCGGCCGGGACAGGGGCCGTATGGCTACACCTTC. The encoded protein is CASSRPGQGPYGYTF.

The genes are TRBV9 and TRBJ2-2; 9 bases fit TRBD1. Trimming at V came to 3 bases and at J to 5 bases, leaving 14 bases not matched to a gene. The germline gives CDR1 SGDLS, CDR2 YYNGEE. The CDR3 consists of 18 residues. The CDR3 DNA follows: TGTGCCAGCAGCGCCCCCTTACGACAGGGGGTAGGGACCGGGGAGCTGTTTTTT. It encodes CASSAPLRQGVGTGELFF.

The chain joins TRBV5-8 to TRBJ2-7, with 10 bases fitting TRBD1. This CDR3 comprises 13 residues. The germline V gene encodes CDR1 SGHTS and CDR2 YDEGEE. The chain's CDR3 is CAVGQGYSYEQYF. CDR3 nucleotides: TGTGCGGTGGGACAGGGGTACAGCTACGAGCAGTACTTC.

The CDR3 nucleotides read TGTGCCAGCAGCTCGCCTCCTCAGGGTCCTCGGAACACCGGGGAGCTGTTTTTT. This encodes CASSSPPQGPRNTGELFF. The chain recombines TRBV7-9 with TRBJ2-2; perhaps TRBD1 as D (5 bases). Germline V gene sequence: CDR1 SEHNR, CDR2 FQNEAQ (reference sequence). This CDR3 is 18 amino acids long. V was clipped by 4 bases and J by 1 base, with 19 bases between them.

This chain uses TRBV7-9 with TRBJ2-1; TRBD1 matches 8 bases. The CDR3 totals 15 residues. Germline V gives CDR1 SEHNR, CDR2 FQNEAQ (reference sequence). The V and J ends lost 2 bases and 3 bases, in that order; junction bases with no gene match: 3. CDR3 sequence (DNA): TGTGCCAGCAGCTTACAACAGGGGGACTACAATGAGCAGTTCTTC. This sequence encodes CASSLQQGDYNEQFF.

The chain couples TRBV6-6 to TRBJ1-5, with D possibly TRBD1 on 5 matching bases. The V end lost 2 bases, the J end lost 2 bases, and 10 bases lay between the germline ends. The CDR3 spans 15 residues. Germline V gene data show CDR1 as MNHNY and CDR2 as SVGAGI (reference sequence). The CDR3 here is CASSYDGGGNQPQHF. CDR3 nucleotides: TGTGCCAGCAGTTACGACGGGGGAGGCAATCAGCCCCAGCATTTT.

V and J are TRBV11-2 and TRBJ1-3, with D possibly TRBD1 on 6 matching bases. There are 16 residues in the CDR3. The ends were cut back, 5 bases at V and 0 bases at J, with 14 bases in the middle. CDR1 and CDR2 (germline): SGHAT, FQNNGV. The DNA of the CDR3 is TGTGCCAGCAGCGCGTGGAGGGGGGGCTCTGGAAACACCATATATTTT. Residues: CASSAWRGGSGNTIYF. Drawing the rest from reference TRBV11-2 and TRBJ1-3, the complete variable domain is EAGVAQSPRYKIIEKRQSVAFWCNPISGHATLYWYQQILGQGPKLLIQFQNNGVVDDSQLPKDRFSAERLKGVDSTLKIQPAKLEDSAVYLCASSAWRGGSGNTIYFGEGSWLTVV.

The chain employs TRBV19 and TRBJ2-5, with 10 nucleotides matching TRBD2. The germline gives CDR1 LNHDA, CDR2 SQIVND (reference sequence). CDR3 length: 14 amino acids. Unmatched junction bases numbered 8, after V lost 8 bases and J lost 5 bases. CDR3 sequence (DNA): TGTGCCAGTCGACTAGCGGGCCTCGGGGAGACCCAGTACTTC. Protein product: CASRLAGLGETQYF.